Listed below are T cell receptor beta chains from one sample, sequenced in a study. TCRdb re-called the RT-PCR reads with MiXCR, one entry per CDR3 protein. The table has about 700,000 distinct CDR3 sequences, approximately 15% seen once. The source material was memory CD4+ T cells from blood. These receptors were taken from a female donor in good health, serving as a healthy control. The CDR3 runs from the conserved cysteine through the conserved F or W.

TRBV28	TRBJ1-5	12	CASTWRSQPQHF
TRBV6-5	TRBJ1-1	13	CASSSGHNTEAFF
TRBV20-1	TRBJ2-3	16	CSAASGSLFYGDTQYF
TRBV6-5	TRBJ2-2	15	CASRRTGAYTGELFF
TRBV20-1	TRBJ2-3	14	CSAKPGQWQDTQYF
TRBV20-1	TRBJ1-2	14	CSASGGGIDYGYTF
TRBV9	TRBJ1-2	15	CASSVGTGGTYGYTF
TRBV24-1	TRBJ2-7	15	CATQPGGQASYEQYF
TRBV7-7	TRBJ2-1	14	CASSLGDRVSEQFF
TRBV25-1	TRBJ2-3	14	CASSETTSSDTQYF
TRBV18	TRBJ1-2	15	CASSPGGIENYGYTF
TRBV5-1	TRBJ2-5	15	CASSLAATSTETQYF
TRBV3-1	TRBJ1-2	16	CASSQFSGTRNYGYTF
TRBV6-2/TRBV6-3	TRBJ2-4	18	CASSYPSGTAIAKNIQYF
TRBV5-6	TRBJ2-1	13	CASSDRTSGEQFF
TRBV7-2	TRBJ2-1	13	CASSREGAREQFF
TRBV7-3	TRBJ2-2	15	CASSLRGLDTGELFF
TRBV3-1	TRBJ1-5	13	CASSTHRNQPQHF
TRBV7-2	TRBJ2-1	15	CASSLGTTLYNEQFF
TRBV5-5	TRBJ2-3	17	CASSPGVRTGGTDTQYF
TRBV12-3/TRBV12-4	TRBJ2-1	14	CASSLSVSYNEQFF
TRBV4-1	TRBJ1-1	13	CASSPRRDTEAFF
TRBV20-1	TRBJ1-1	15	CSAGRAGAVNTEAFF
TRBV2	TRBJ2-6	14	CASWRGSGANVLTF
TRBV2	TRBJ1-2	13	CASSGQGAIGYTF
TRBV25-1	TRBJ1-1	11	CASSGGAEAFF
TRBV4-3	TRBJ1-5	15	CASSQDGTGYQPQHF
TRBV29-1	TRBJ1-1	12	CSVDETRGEAFF
TRBV5-1	TRBJ2-7	15	CASSWGQANSYEQYF
TRBV7-2	TRBJ1-5	14	CASSLGQIYQPQHF
TRBV12-3/TRBV12-4	TRBJ2-2	14	CASRVGGGAGELFF
TRBV7-9	TRBJ1-3	12	CASSHSGNTIYF
TRBV20-1	TRBJ2-1	16	CSSDSSGTRVSNEQFF
TRBV5-1	TRBJ2-1	13	CASKRGDYNEQFF
TRBV24-1	TRBJ2-1	17	CATAGGTGTSGYNEQFF
TRBV12-3/TRBV12-4	TRBJ2-1	14	CASSLATGENEQFF
TRBV7-2	TRBJ2-7	14	CASSRTSGKGEQYF
TRBV5-1	TRBJ2-1	14	CASSSAGGGNEQFF
TRBV27	TRBJ2-1	22	CASSLYGVGAGQLETPYNEQFF
TRBV5-6	TRBJ1-2	17	CASSLEGPWAGGEGYTF